These 6 T cell receptor beta chains were sequenced from one sample in a study of long-term antiretroviral therapy in people with HIV. The assay used was immunoSEQ (version v3.0), run at survey level. Sequenced by immunoSEQ multiplex PCR; TCRdb stores in-frame clones only, minus some. This sample has fewer than 30,000 clones; roughly 88% occur once, and the top ten carry around 5.3%. The sequences come from unsorted PBMCs, collected around 4.5 years after starting antiretroviral therapy. The receptors here all came from a young man with HIV.

The chain combines TRBV11-2 with TRBJ2-7; D may be TRBD1 (5 bases). The CDR3 consists of 16 residues. Germline-derived CDR1 and CDR2 are SGHAT and FQNNGV. V was clipped by 0 bases and J by 3 bases, with 15 bases between them. DNA of the CDR3: TGTGCCAGCAGCTTAGATTATGGACACGATTTCTACGAGCAGTACTTC. It is translated as CASSLDYGHDFYEQYF.

This sequence joins TRBV12-5 and TRBJ1-2; D not resolved. Germline V lookup: CDR1 LGHNT, CDR2 FRNRAP. CDR3 length equals 12 residues. V was pared by 5 bases and J by 4 bases, with 8 bases between. The DNA for the CDR3 is TGTGCTAGTGGTCTGAAGGTCTATGGCTACACCTTC. It specifies CASGLKVYGYTF.

This clone was seen a handful of times. The rearrangement joins TRBV5-1 to TRBJ2-7; possibly TRBD2 for D (5 bases). The V gene lost 3 bases and the J gene lost 3 bases, with 7 bases spanning the gap. CDR1 is SGHRS and CDR2 is YFSETQ in the germline V gene. The CDR3 covers 12 residues. CDR3 DNA sequence: TGCGCCAGCAGCTCCGACTACTACGAGCAGTACTTC. It codes for CASSSDYYEQYF.

The chain links TRBV7-9 to TRBJ2-7, with D perhaps matching TRBD2 (7 bases). V dropped 6 bases and J dropped 4 bases, with 22 bases sitting between them. CDR1 and CDR2 from the germline V gene are SEHNR and FQNEAQ (reference sequence). This CDR3 has 16 residues. The DNA for the CDR3 is TGTGCCAGCAGTCATTCATCGGGGGGCCACTTTTACGAGCAGTACTTC. Protein product: CASSHSSGGHFYEQYF.

The gene calls are TRBV6-6 and TRBJ2-7; D ambiguous. Trimming cost V 2 bases and J 3 bases, with 11 bases left between them. Germline loops: CDR1 MNHNY, CDR2 SVGAGI (reference sequence). This CDR3 has 14 residues. For the CDR3, the DNA is TGTGCCAGCAGTTACGATAGGAACAACTACGAGCAGTACTTC. Translating gives CASSYDRNNYEQYF.

J is TRBJ1-2 and V is TRBV19; unclear D gene. The CDR3 is 13 residues long. Germline assignment: CDR1 LNHDA and CDR2 SQIVND (reference sequence). The V end was cut by 5 bases, the J end by 2 bases, with 9 bases between. CDR3 sequence: CASSRGRNYGYTF. The CDR3 coding sequence is TGTGCCAGTAGTCGGGGAAGGAACTATGGCTACACCTTC.